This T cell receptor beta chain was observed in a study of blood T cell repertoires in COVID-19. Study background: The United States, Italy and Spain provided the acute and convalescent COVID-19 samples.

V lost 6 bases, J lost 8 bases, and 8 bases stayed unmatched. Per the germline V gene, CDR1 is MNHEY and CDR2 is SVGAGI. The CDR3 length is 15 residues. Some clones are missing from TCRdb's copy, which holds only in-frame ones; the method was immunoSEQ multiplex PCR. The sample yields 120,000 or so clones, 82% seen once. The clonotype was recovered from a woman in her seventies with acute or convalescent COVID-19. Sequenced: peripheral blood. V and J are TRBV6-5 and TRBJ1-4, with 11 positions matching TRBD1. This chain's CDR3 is CASRNPGQGAEKLFF. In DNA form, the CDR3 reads TGTGCCAGCAGGAACCCCGGACAGGGGGCCGAAAAACTGTTTTTT.